Listed below are T cell receptor beta chains from one sample, sequenced in a study of vaccination and CD4 T cells after COVID-19. TCRdb passed the PCR reads through MiXCR, listing each CDR3 protein once. The data hold some 14,000 distinct CDR3 sequences, with approximately 58% observed a single time. No antigen has been identified for these receptors. The sample was CD4+ T cells from blood, cultured in vitro. These TCRs come from a human donor who had recovered from COVID-19. Each CDR3 is given without its conserved first and last residue. The listing skips clone size in some rows; elsewhere it reads once, few, many or a size class.

V gene	clone size	J gene	CDR3 protein
TRBV5-4	.	TRBJ2-5	ASSSLAGGPFTTQY
TRBV7-9	.	TRBJ2-7	ASSLGSLGEQY
TRBV2	.	TRBJ1-5	ASKRMSNQPQH
TRBV9	.	TRBJ1-2	ASSVEGQGYYGYT
TRBV28	.	TRBJ1-6	ASKDTPRGSPLH
TRBV4-1	.	TRBJ2-2	ASSPQGTGELF
TRBV28	.	TRBJ1-6	ASRQRGRTFYYNSPLH
TRBV27	.	TRBJ2-1	ASNTYRRGLHRGSYNEQF
TRBV5-4	.	TRBJ2-5	ASSLRSGQETQY
TRBV7-3	.	TRBJ2-7	ASSSPVTAPSYEQY
TRBV2	.	TRBJ2-2	ASGAPRASGAGELF
TRBV18	.	TRBJ2-3	ASSPPASGTDTQY
TRBV6-4	.	TRBJ2-1	ASSEASGYNEQF
TRBV12-3/TRBV12-4	few	TRBJ1-5	ASSAGGASNQPQH
TRBV27	.	TRBJ2-2	ASRGLAGETGELF
TRBV30	.	TRBJ1-2	AWIFGGGTSSYT
TRBV7-9	.	TRBJ1-2	ASSLESTGREGYT
TRBV10-3	.	TRBJ2-7	AISGTGSQTYEQY
TRBV5-1	.	TRBJ1-2	ASSLVGDGYT
TRBV5-4	once	TRBJ2-1	ASSFAGGMSYNEQF
TRBV20-1	.	TRBJ2-7	SASGTGYEQY
TRBV28	.	TRBJ1-2	ASSRSGTVYGYT
TRBV15	.	TRBJ2-5	ATSRRLPSLAGVETQY
TRBV27	.	TRBJ1-2	ASRDNYGYT
TRBV19	.	TRBJ2-3	ASSRSGPGKGTDTQY
TRBV5-4	.	TRBJ2-2	ASSSPSKNTGELF
TRBV10-3	.	TRBJ1-5	AIRRGSNQPQH
TRBV6-2/TRBV6-3	.	TRBJ1-5	ASTPRGAYQPQH
TRBV6-1	few	TRBJ2-1	ASSLDFPNEQF
TRBV5-8	once	TRBJ2-3	ASSWGQGTDTQY
TRBV4-1	.	TRBJ1-4	ASSQDRQYNEKLF
TRBV28	.	TRBJ2-3	ASRAGTGGTDTQY
TRBV5-1	once	TRBJ2-1	ASSLVLADEQF
TRBV30	.	TRBJ2-5	AWTADTGIRETQY
TRBV9	.	TRBJ2-2	ASSPSPANGELF
TRBV20-1	few	TRBJ1-5	SASTPRGIHSNQPQH
TRBV9	few	TRBJ2-5	ASSVSRGLETQY
TRBV27	few	TRBJ2-1	ASSLSGDFYNEQF
TRBV7-9	.	TRBJ2-1	ASSLDEFIQF
TRBV5-1	few	TRBJ2-1	ASSLGGAGYNEQF
TRBV20-1	.	TRBJ2-1	SARDFRGNEQF
TRBV7-2	.	TRBJ2-7	ASSTLAGGGIYEQY
TRBV5-1	.	TRBJ2-7	ASNTQGGPYEQY
TRBV6-1	.	TRBJ1-6	ASSEESGNNSPLH
TRBV7-8	.	TRBJ2-5	ASSTIAGVETQY
TRBV27	few	TRBJ2-2	ASSSLDREELF
TRBV27	few	TRBJ2-7	ASSPQGLNYEQY
TRBV7-8	.	TRBJ1-2	ASSRRALWGYT
TRBV19	.	TRBJ1-5	ASRPEWDRGMRGDQPQH
TRBV10-3	.	TRBJ2-1	AISPGTSGYNEQF
TRBV7-2	.	TRBJ1-1	ASSLGMDSPEAF
TRBV2	.	TRBJ2-7	ASSGTGQPSYEQY